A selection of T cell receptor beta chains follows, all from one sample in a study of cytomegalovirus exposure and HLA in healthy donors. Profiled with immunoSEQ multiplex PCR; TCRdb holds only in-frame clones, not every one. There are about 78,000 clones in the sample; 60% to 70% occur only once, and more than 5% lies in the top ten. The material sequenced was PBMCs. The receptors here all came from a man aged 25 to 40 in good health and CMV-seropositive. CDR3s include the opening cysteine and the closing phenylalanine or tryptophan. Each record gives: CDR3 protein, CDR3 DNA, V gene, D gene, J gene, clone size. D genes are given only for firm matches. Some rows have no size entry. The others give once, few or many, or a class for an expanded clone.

CDR3 protein: CASSQGLGTTNEKLFF
CDR3 DNA: TGTGCCAGCAGCCAGGGTTTGGGAACAACTAATGAAAAACTGTTTTTT
V gene: TRBV5-4
D gene: NA
J gene: TRBJ1-4
clone size: NA

CDR3 protein: CASSLYTGLADHSYEQYF
CDR3 DNA: TGTGCCAGCAGCTTATATACGGGTCTAGCGGATCACTCCTACGAGCAGTACTTC
V gene: TRBV7-3
D gene: TRBD2
J gene: TRBJ2-7
clone size: NA

CDR3 protein: CASMAGGTQPQHF
CDR3 DNA: TGTGCCAGCATGGCGGGAGGGACTCAGCCCCAGCATTTT
V gene: TRBV27
D gene: NA
J gene: TRBJ1-5
clone size: NA

CDR3 protein: CASSLFPTSRAGETQYF
CDR3 DNA: TGTGCCAGCAGCTTATTCCCCACATCCCGGGCGGGGGAGACCCAGTACTTC
V gene: TRBV7-9
D gene: NA
J gene: TRBJ2-5
clone size: NA

CDR3 protein: CASSPNGGEQYF
CDR3 DNA: TGTGCCAGCAGTCCCAACGGGGGTGAGCAGTACTTC
V gene: TRBV11-2
D gene: NA
J gene: TRBJ2-7
clone size: NA

CDR3 protein: CASSSTGSSYEQYF
CDR3 DNA: TGTGCCAGCAGCTCGACAGGGAGCTCCTACGAGCAGTACTTC
V gene: TRBV6-5
D gene: TRBD1
J gene: TRBJ2-7
clone size: NA

CDR3 protein: CASSARSTGGDSPLHF
CDR3 DNA: TGTGCCAGCAGCGCCCGATCGACAGGGGGCGATTCACCCCTCCACTTT
V gene: TRBV9
D gene: TRBD1
J gene: TRBJ1-6
clone size: few

CDR3 protein: CASRRNRQARETQYF
CDR3 DNA: TGTGCCAGCAGGCGTAACCGACAGGCTCGGGAGACCCAGTACTTC
V gene: TRBV28
D gene: NA
J gene: TRBJ2-5
clone size: once

CDR3 protein: CAWSGTQQRGYTF
CDR3 DNA: TGTGCCTGGAGTGGGACGCAGCAGCGGGGCTACACCTTC
V gene: TRBV30
D gene: NA
J gene: TRBJ1-2
clone size: NA

CDR3 protein: CASSLDGTFGGKLFF
CDR3 DNA: TGCGCCAGCAGCTTGGATGGTACTTTCGGGGGAAAACTGTTTTTT
V gene: TRBV5-1
D gene: NA
J gene: TRBJ1-4
clone size: NA

CDR3 protein: CASSYNGLARSYEQYF
CDR3 DNA: TGTGCCAGCAGTTACAACGGCCTAGCGCGCTCCTACGAGCAGTACTTC
V gene: TRBV6-5
D gene: NA
J gene: TRBJ2-7
clone size: many

CDR3 protein: CASTLPGGGRETQYF
CDR3 DNA: TGTGCCAGCACTCTACCAGGTGGGGGGAGAGAGACCCAGTACTTC
V gene: TRBV2
D gene: NA
J gene: TRBJ2-5
clone size: NA

CDR3 protein: CASTTLREHSNQPQHF
CDR3 DNA: TGTGCCAGCACCACCCTTAGAGAGCATAGCAATCAGCCCCAGCATTTT
V gene: TRBV6-6
D gene: NA
J gene: TRBJ1-5
clone size: NA

CDR3 protein: CASSLEGGVGETQYF
CDR3 DNA: TGCGCCAGCAGCCTGGAGGGAGGGGTAGGAGAGACCCAGTACTTC
V gene: TRBV5-1
D gene: TRBD2
J gene: TRBJ2-5
clone size: NA

CDR3 protein: CASSLVGEGGNEKLFF
CDR3 DNA: TGTGCCAGCAGCCTAGTCGGGGAAGGTGGGAATGAAAAACTGTTTTTT
V gene: TRBV7-9
D gene: NA
J gene: TRBJ1-4
clone size: once

CDR3 protein: CASRLTGTDNSPLHF
CDR3 DNA: TGTGCCAGCAGGCTAACCGGGACAGATAATTCACCCCTCCACTTT
V gene: TRBV5-4
D gene: TRBD1
J gene: TRBJ1-6
clone size: NA

CDR3 protein: CASSRGSNQPQHF
CDR3 DNA: TGTGCCAGTAGCAGGGGAAGCAATCAGCCCCAGCATTTT
V gene: TRBV19
D gene: NA
J gene: TRBJ1-5
clone size: few

CDR3 protein: CASSRGTSGASTDTQYF
CDR3 DNA: TGTGCCAGCAGTAGAGGGACTAGCGGTGCTAGCACAGATACGCAGTATTTT
V gene: TRBV2
D gene: TRBD2
J gene: TRBJ2-3
clone size: NA

CDR3 protein: CASSRRSGQGRGGTSYNEQFF
CDR3 DNA: TGCGCCAGCAGCCGTCGTTCGGGACAGGGGAGAGGTGGGACCTCCTACAATGAGCAGTTCTTC
V gene: TRBV4-1
D gene: TRBD1
J gene: TRBJ2-1
clone size: NA

CDR3 protein: CASSSRDRMNTEAFF
CDR3 DNA: TGTGCCAGCAGCAGCCGGGACAGGATGAACACTGAAGCTTTCTTT
V gene: TRBV7-9
D gene: TRBD1
J gene: TRBJ1-1
clone size: NA

CDR3 protein: CASTQEATNYEQYF
CDR3 DNA: TGTGCCAGCACCCAGGAGGCTACCAACTACGAGCAGTACTTC
V gene: TRBV5-5
D gene: NA
J gene: TRBJ2-7
clone size: NA

CDR3 protein: CASRSDRGPNYEQYF
CDR3 DNA: TGTGCCAGCAGATCAGACAGGGGCCCCAACTACGAGCAGTACTTC
V gene: TRBV7-9
D gene: TRBD1
J gene: TRBJ2-7
clone size: NA

CDR3 protein: CASSPRGDSPLHF
CDR3 DNA: TGCGCCAGCAGCCCAAGGGGTGATTCACCCCTCCACTTT
V gene: TRBV5-1
D gene: NA
J gene: TRBJ1-6
clone size: NA

CDR3 protein: CASSQDGQEFTYEQYF
CDR3 DNA: TGCGCCAGCAGCCAAGATGGACAGGAGTTTACCTACGAGCAGTACTTC
V gene: TRBV4-1
D gene: TRBD1
J gene: TRBJ2-7
clone size: NA

CDR3 protein: CASSFRDRGPDTQYF
CDR3 DNA: TGTGCCAGCAGTTTCCGGGACAGGGGGCCGGATACGCAGTATTTT
V gene: TRBV28
D gene: TRBD1
J gene: TRBJ2-3
clone size: NA

CDR3 protein: CASSVSYSDTQYF
CDR3 DNA: TGTGCCAGCAGCGTATCGTATTCAGATACGCAGTATTTT
V gene: TRBV9
D gene: NA
J gene: TRBJ2-3
clone size: NA

CDR3 protein: CASSRPYDGNEQFF
CDR3 DNA: TGTGCCAGCAGCCGCCCTTATGACGGGAATGAGCAGTTCTTC
V gene: TRBV7-9
D gene: NA
J gene: TRBJ2-1
clone size: NA

CDR3 protein: CASSLNGPAGYGYTF
CDR3 DNA: TGTGCCAGCAGTCTTAACGGCCCGGCGGGCTATGGCTACACCTTC
V gene: TRBV6-5
D gene: NA
J gene: TRBJ1-2
clone size: NA